The 10 T cell receptor beta chains in this list originate from one sample, sequenced in a study of cytotoxic CD8 clonotypes in ibrutinib-treated CLL. TCRdb's table, derived via immunoSEQ multiplex PCR, lists solely in-frame clones and lacks some. The table includes 40,000 or so clones, about 70% detected once. The source was PBMCs, collected at disease progression, from a patient treated with ibrutinib. The receptors come from a human donor with chronic lymphocytic leukemia.

The rearrangement links TRBV4-1 to TRBJ2-5, with D possibly matching TRBD2 (7 bases). This CDR3 region has 16 residues. V was clipped by 4 bases and J by 5 bases, with 20 bases between them. Germline values: CDR1 MGHRA, CDR2 YSYEKL. CDR3 region: CASSRGGAGAWETQYF. The CDR3 region has the DNA TGCGCCAGCAGCCGAGGGGGGGCCGGTGCCTGGGAGACCCAGTACTTC.

This chain links TRBV18 with TRBJ2-7; D call uncertain. Germline V gives CDR1 KGHSH, CDR2 LQKENI. V was trimmed by 5 bases and J by 5 bases, leaving 16 bases between them. The CDR3 contains 14 residues. The CDR3: CASSSTTRPHEQYF. CDR3 in DNA: TGTGCCAGCTCATCGACGACAAGGCCCCACGAGCAGTACTTC.

This clone was seen a few times. The chain carries TRBV2 and TRBJ1-2; D may be TRBD1 (5 bases). V lost 3 bases and J lost 6, with 11 bases in between. Germline V gene data show CDR1 as SNHLY and CDR2 as FYNNEI. The CDR3 totals 13 residues. The CDR3 region has the DNA TGTGCCAGCAGTGAGGGGCGGTCCAATGGCTACACCTTC. This codes for CASSEGRSNGYTF.

The rearrangement uses TRBV28 and TRBJ1-5; D gene unclear. The germline V and J ends were trimmed by 3 bases and 4 bases, with 13 bases remaining between them. Germline-derived CDR1 and CDR2 are MDHEN and SYDVKM. This CDR3 is built from 15 residues. The CDR3 loop reads CASSFPGRRNQPQHF. In DNA, the CDR3 is TGTGCCAGCAGTTTTCCGGGCCGCCGTAATCAGCCCCAGCATTTT.

The gene calls are TRBV7-8 and TRBJ2-5; 8 bases align to TRBD1. There are 15 residues in the CDR3. Germline lookup yields CDR1 SGHVS and CDR2 FQNEAQ. The V gene end was trimmed by 4 bases and the J gene end by 5 bases; junction bases not matched to a gene: 9. CDR3 loop: CASSSSTGVFETQYF. The CDR3 nucleotides are TGTGCCAGCAGCTCATCGACAGGGGTTTTCGAGACCCAGTACTTC.

The chain combines TRBV7-9 with TRBJ1-1; 10 nucleotides match TRBD1. The V segment lost 4 bases and the J segment 1 base; nucleotides outside the gene matches: 6. The CDR3 runs to 16 residues. Germline V lookup: CDR1 SEHNR, CDR2 FQNEAQ (reference sequence). CDR3 in DNA: TGTGCCAGCAGCTCGGGACAGGGGCACCCGAACACTGAAGCTTTCTTT. It translates to CASSSGQGHPNTEAFF.

The chain carries TRBV18 and TRBJ1-1; 10 bases fit TRBD1. Germline V CDR1 and CDR2: KGHSH, LQKENI. With V trimmed by 4 bases and J by 1 base, 0 bases remained unmatched. The CDR3 consists of 14 residues. CDR3 sequence reads: CASSRTGGNTEAFF. The CDR3 DNA reads as TGTGCCAGCTCACGGACAGGGGGGAACACTGAAGCTTTCTTT.

V gene TRBV5-1 combines with J gene TRBJ1-3; 8 bases map to TRBD1. The CDR3 length is 17 residues. With 2 bases clipped from V and 2 bases from J, the junction kept 9 bases outside the gene matches. Germline V lookup: CDR1 SGHRS, CDR2 YFSETQ. The CDR3 loop is CASSFAISTGAGNTIYF. In nucleotides, the CDR3 is TGCGCCAGCAGCTTTGCTATATCGACAGGGGCTGGAAACACCATATATTTT.

This chain joins TRBV29-1 and TRBJ2-5, with D maybe TRBD1 (6 bases). Looked up from germline, CDR1 is SQVTM and CDR2 is ANQGSEA. V shed 5 bases and J shed 2 bases, with 12 bases lying between them. The CDR3 length is 13 residues. The CDR3 region has the DNA TGCAGCGTTTACGGACAGTCTCAAGAGACCCAGTACTTC. Translated: CSVYGQSQETQYF. Together with reference TRBV29-1 and TRBJ2-5, the CDR3 gives the full variable domain: SAVISQKPSRDICQRGTSLTIQCQVDSQVTMMFWYRQQPGQSLTLIATANQGSEATYESGFVIDKFPISRPNLTFSTLTVSNMSPEDSSIYLCSVYGQSQETQYFGPGTRLLVL.

V usage is TRBV6-5 and J usage is TRBJ1-5; 8 bases agree with TRBD1. CDR1 MNHEY and CDR2 SVGAGI come from the germline V gene. The CDR3 has 14 amino acids. V shed 6 bases and J 6 bases; nucleotides not matched to a gene: 7. For the CDR3, the DNA is TGTGCCAGCAGACAAGACAGGGGAGGTCAGCCCCAGCATTTT. Translation: CASRQDRGGQPQHF.